Shown below are 24 T cell receptor beta chains from a single sample sequenced in a study of CD8 T cells in Susac syndrome. After extraction with the RNeasy kit, about 0.45 to 1 ug of the RNA was reverse transcribed using random hexamers. TCRdb called the immunoSEQ multiplex PCR reads again in MiXCR, with one record for every CDR3 protein. The table shows about 240,000 distinct CDR3 sequences, with 95% to 97% occurring only once. The sample taken for sequencing was CD4+ T cells from PBMCs. These receptor sequences come from a human donor with Susac syndrome.

The V and J genes are TRBV28 and TRBJ2-7, with 10 bases fitting TRBD1. With 6 bases clipped from V and 5 bases from J, the junction kept 7 bases outside the gene matches. Germline values: CDR1 MDHEN, CDR2 SYDVKM. This CDR3 is 14 amino acids long. The CDR3 DNA follows: TGTGCCAGCAGCCCGGGACAGGGGTTCAACGAGCAGTACTTC. It translates to CASSPGQGFNEQYF.

The J gene is TRBJ2-7, the V gene TRBV2; D uncertain. Germline assignment: CDR1 SNHLY and CDR2 FYNNEI. The CDR3 is made up of 13 amino acids. V was trimmed by 7 bases and J by 6 bases, leaving 16 bases between them. The CDR3 DNA is TGTGCCAGCACCTGGACGGCGGTCTTCGAGCAGTACTTC. This gives the protein CASTWTAVFEQYF.

The genes are TRBV7-9 and TRBJ2-1; tentative D call: TRBD1 (6 bases). Trimming cost V 9 bases and J 5 bases, with 8 bases left between them. The CDR3 has 11 residues. Germline V gene sequence: CDR1 SEHNR, CDR2 FQNEAQ (reference sequence). The CDR3, as DNA: TGTGCCAGGCAGGGGAACAATGAGCAGTTCTTC. Protein: CARQGNNEQFF. The complete variable domain, with remaining parts taken from reference TRBV7-9 and TRBJ2-1, reads DTGVSQNPRHKITKRGQNVTFRCDPISEHNRLYWYRQTLGQGPEFLTYFQNEAQLEKSRLLSDRFSAERPKGSFSTLEIQRTEQGDSAMYLCARQGNNEQFFGPGTRLTVL.

The chain combines TRBV10-1 with TRBJ2-1; tentatively, D is TRBD1 or TRBD2 (7 bases each). The CDR3 has 14 residues. Deletions cut 5 bases from V and 7 bases from J, with 15 bases between. Germline CDR1 is WNHNN and CDR2 is SYGVQD (reference sequence). The CDR3 coding sequence is TGCGCCAGCAGTCGGGCAGGGGGGGAGAATGAGCAGTTCTTC. Translation: CASSRAGGENEQFF.

The chain couples TRBV24-1 to TRBJ1-1; TRBD1 agrees at 10 bases. The CDR3 has 16 amino acids. Trimming removed 9 bases from V and 3 bases from J; junction bases left unmatched: 12. Per the germline V gene, CDR1 is KGHDR and CDR2 is SFDVKD. CDR3 sequence (DNA): TGTGCCACCTCCGGGACAGGGGATAAGGGGGACACTGAAGCTTTCTTT. Amino acids: CATSGTGDKGDTEAFF.

This clonotype showed up just once. The chain joins TRBV24-1 to TRBJ1-4, with 8 bases lining up with TRBD1. CDR3 length: 14 residues. V gave up 7 bases and J gave up 8 bases; unmatched junction bases: 8. Germline V gene lookup returns CDR1 KGHDR and CDR2 SFDVKD. The CDR3 DNA follows: TGTGCCACCAGCGAGACAGGGGTTGGAGAAAAACTGTTTTTT. Residues: CATSETGVGEKLFF.

In its sample, this clonotype was seen once. The chain joins TRBV3-1 to TRBJ2-7, with TRBD2 matching 9 bases. V shed 3 bases, J shed 3 bases, and the junction held 3 bases outside the gene matches. This CDR3 is 14 amino acids long. Looked up from germline, CDR1 is LGHDT and CDR2 is YNNKEL (reference sequence). DNA of the CDR3: TGTGCCAGCAGCCAGGCTAGCGGGGTCTACGAGCAGTACTTC. It specifies CASSQASGVYEQYF.

This chain joins TRBV15 and TRBJ2-5; D is possibly TRBD1 or TRBD2 (6 bases each). Between the trimmed V and J ends, which lost 4 bases and 4 bases, there was a span of 16 bases. CDR1 is LNHNV, CDR2 YYDKDF, per germline (reference sequence). The CDR3 length is 15 residues. In DNA form, the CDR3 reads TGTGCCACCAGCACCGGGAACCCGGGGGCAGAGACCCAGTACTTC. Its translation: CATSTGNPGAETQYF.

The chain employs TRBV4-1 and TRBJ2-3; 11 bases align to TRBD2. J lost 3 bases, V lost 4 bases, and 9 bases had no gene match. Germline V gene lookup returns CDR1 MGHRA and CDR2 YSYEKL. The CDR3 loop spans 17 amino acids. CDR3 nucleotide sequence: TGCGCCAGCAGCCCCTCGACGACTAGCGGGACTACAGATACGCAGTATTTT. This encodes CASSPSTTSGTTDTQYF.

This chain joins TRBV4-1 and TRBJ2-2; TRBD1 agrees at 7 bases. Germline V gene data show CDR1 as MGHRA and CDR2 as YSYEKL. V lost 5 bases and J lost 4; bases outside the gene matches: 10. This CDR3 contains 16 residues. CDR3 sequence reads: CASSYTTGVVTGELFF. The CDR3 region has the DNA TGCGCCAGCAGCTACACAACAGGGGTAGTCACCGGGGAGCTGTTTTTT.

V usage is TRBV5-1 and J usage is TRBJ2-1; 12 bases fit TRBD2. The ends lost 5 bases at V and 8 bases at J; junction bases unmatched: 8. The CDR3 loop spans 15 amino acids. The germline V gene has CDR1 SGHRS and CDR2 YFSETQ. The CDR3 is CASSRLAGAGDEQFF. CDR3 in DNA: TGCGCCAGCAGTCGACTAGCGGGAGCCGGTGATGAGCAGTTCTTC.

This chain connects TRBV15 to TRBJ2-3; D is uncertain. CDR1 and CDR2 (germline): LNHNV, YYDKDF (reference sequence). Trimming removed 2 bases from V and 2 bases from J, with 11 bases in between. The CDR3 is 15 residues long. CDR3: CATSRRLGPTDTQYF. DNA of the CDR3: TGTGCCACCAGCAGACGACTCGGGCCCACAGATACGCAGTATTTT.

This chain joins TRBV28 and TRBJ1-1; no firm D call. Trimming shortened V by 5 bases and J by 1 base, and 14 bases separated the two germline ends. The CDR3 contains 15 residues. Per germline, CDR1 MDHEN and CDR2 SYDVKM. The chain's CDR3 is CASSRRALANTEAFF. The CDR3 nucleotides read TGTGCCAGCAGTCGCCGGGCCCTCGCGAACACTGAAGCTTTCTTT. Filled out from reference TRBV28 and TRBJ1-1, the complete variable domain reads DVKVTQSSRYLVKRTGEKVFLECVQDMDHENMFWYRQDPGLGLRLIYFSYDVKMKEKGDIPEGYSVSREKKERFSLILESASTNQTSMYLCASSRRALANTEAFFGQGTRLTVV.

The chain has TRBV28 and TRBJ2-1; D not resolved. Trimming cost V 2 bases and J 4 bases, with 9 bases left between them. There are 14 residues in the CDR3. CDR1 and CDR2 (germline): MDHEN, SYDVKM. CDR3 in amino acids: CASSLRQTYNEQFF. CDR3 coding DNA: TGTGCCAGCAGTTTAAGGCAGACTTACAATGAGCAGTTCTTC.

The CDR3 DNA is TGTGCCAGTGGGGGGGCCCCCGGGACAGGGGTATACATTCAGTACTTC. It specifies CASGGAPGTGVYIQYF. The chain joins TRBV27 to TRBJ2-4; TRBD1 matches at 10 bases. This CDR3 comprises 16 residues. Germline values: CDR1 MNHEY, CDR2 SMNVEV (reference sequence). J lost 8 bases, V lost 9 bases, and 16 bases had no gene match.

This chain uses TRBV6-6 with TRBJ2-5; TRBD1 matches at 7 bases. CDR3 length: 16 amino acids. Germline trimming cut 3 bases from V and 4 bases from J; bases unmatched to any gene: 11. Germline V CDR1 and CDR2: MNHNY, SVGAGI (reference sequence). In DNA form, the CDR3 reads TGTGCCAGCAGTTATCCTCCTTGGACAGGTGGAGAGACCCAGTACTTC. This encodes CASSYPPWTGGETQYF.

Regarding this clonotype: At one boundary the junction diverges from the germline segment, which might be a read error. The J gene is TRBJ2-1, the V gene TRBV29-1, with 8 bases identical to TRBD1. There are 13 residues in the CDR3. Germline V gene lookup returns CDR1 SQVTM and CDR2 ANQGSEA. The CDR3, as DNA: TGCAGCCTTGACAGGACAGGGAACAATGAGCAGTTCTTC. Translation: CSLDRTGNNEQFF.

J is TRBJ2-1 and V is TRBV20-1; no reliable D call. Trimming left V 3 bases short and J 3 bases short, with 9 bases between. Germline assignment: CDR1 DFQATT and CDR2 SNEGSKA (reference sequence). The CDR3 sequence is 13 residues long. This CDR3 reads CSASPSYYNEQFF. The CDR3 DNA follows: TGCAGTGCTAGTCCCAGTTACTACAATGAGCAGTTCTTC.

V gene TRBV5-1 combines with J gene TRBJ1-4; D gene unclear. Germline V gene lookup returns CDR1 SGHRS and CDR2 YFSETQ. Trimming left V 0 bases short and J 1 base short, with 7 bases between. The CDR3 covers 15 residues. In nucleotides, the CDR3 is TGCGCCAGCAGCTTGGTTCCGGGAACTAATGAAAAACTGTTTTTT. It specifies CASSLVPGTNEKLFF.

The chain links TRBV29-1 to TRBJ1-1, with a possible D match to TRBD1 (5 bases). Trimming removed 4 bases from V and 11 bases from J, with 14 bases in between. The CDR3 is 11 residues long. CDR1 SQVTM and CDR2 ANQGSEA come from the germline V gene. The CDR3: CSVGDGVEAFF. Here the CDR3 DNA reads TGCAGCGTTGGGGACGGGGTTGAGGCTTTCTTT.

This chain joins TRBV23-1 and TRBJ2-1; tentative D call: TRBD2 (6 bases). TRBV23-1 counts as an open reading frame of uncertain function. Trimming cost V 0 bases and J 0 bases, with 9 bases left between them. This CDR3 spans 16 amino acids. DNA for the CDR3: TGCGCCAGCAGTCAATCGTTGGGGGGCTCCTACAATGAGCAGTTCTTC. Amino acid sequence: CASSQSLGGSYNEQFF.

The genes are TRBV30 and TRBJ1-2; D might be TRBD1 (5 bases). With 4 bases removed from V and 8 bases from J, the gap between germline ends came to 14 bases. The germline V gene has CDR1 GTSNPN and CDR2 SVGIG (reference sequence). The CDR3 totals 12 residues. CDR3 DNA: TGTGCCTGGACTGGGACCCGGGGCGGCTACACCTTC. Its protein product is CAWTGTRGGYTF.

This sequence joins TRBV11-2 and TRBJ1-2, with 10 nucleotides matching TRBD1. Germline CDR1 and CDR2: SGHAT and FQNNGV. The V segment lost 1 base and the J segment 8 bases; nucleotides outside the gene matches: 4. The CDR3 contains 14 residues. CDR3 sequence: CASSLVGTGEGYTF. DNA of the CDR3: TGTGCCAGCAGCTTAGTCGGGACAGGGGAAGGCTACACCTTC.

The chain recombines TRBV29-1 with TRBJ2-2; TRBD1 might be the D (7 bases). The V end lost 6 bases, the J end lost 5 bases, and 16 bases lay between the germline ends. The CDR3 sequence is 14 residues long. The germline CDR1 and CDR2 sequences are SQVTM and ANQGSEA. CDR3 nucleotides: TGCAGCGTGCGCCGGCAGGGGGGAACCGGGGAGCTGTTTTTT. It translates to CSVRRQGGTGELFF.